The 18 T cell receptor beta chains listed next were all sequenced from one sample in a study of T cells expressing NK-cell markers. TCRdb reprocessed the 5' RACE reads and keeps a single row for each CDR3 protein, giving no DNA. The listing records around 260,000 distinct CDR3 sequences. Sequencing was performed on blood T cells: a sorted CD56 or NKG2C T cell subset, CD4+ or CD8+ T cells, or bulk PBMC T cells (not recorded which). These receptor sequences come from a woman aged 18-70 years in good health.

The V gene is TRBV6-2 or TRBV6-3, the J gene TRBJ1-5. Germline CDR1 reads MNHEY; CDR2 reads SVGEGT. The CDR3 has 13 residues. The CDR3 is CASREPGKQPQHF.

The CDR3 here is CASRSQGRSTDTQYF. The chain has TRBV7-2 and TRBJ2-3; TCRdb's assignment of TRBD1 cannot be checked, as there is no DNA. Germline V CDR1 and CDR2: SGHTA, FQGNSA. The CDR3 is 15 residues long.

This chain connects TRBV6-2 or TRBV6-3 to TRBJ2-7. Germline CDR1 MNHEY, CDR2 SVGEGT. This CDR3 contains 12 residues. CDR3 residues: CASSYPTYEQYF.

The V gene is TRBV15, the J gene TRBJ2-3. Germline lookup yields CDR1 LNHNV and CDR2 YYDKDF (reference sequence). This CDR3 is built from 13 residues. The CDR3 reads CATSRDRQDTQYF.

The chain carries TRBV11-2 and TRBJ1-2; without DNA, the TCRdb call of TRBD1 cannot be checked. The CDR3 is 13 amino acids. Germline V gives CDR1 SGHAT, CDR2 FQNNGV. The CDR3 sequence: CASSFQGDYGYTF.

The chain uses TRBV28 and TRBJ2-2; with no DNA, the TCRdb D assignment of TRBD1 cannot be verified. The CDR3 length is 15 residues. Germline assignment: CDR1 MDHEN and CDR2 SYDVKM. The CDR3 sequence: CASTSSDRVYGELFF. The full variable domain, in which reference TRBV28 and TRBJ2-2 provide the parts outside the CDR3, is DVKVTQSSRYLVKRTGEKVFLECVQDMDHENMFWYRQDPGLGLRLIYFSYDVKMKEKGDIPEGYSVSREKKERFSLILESASTNQTSMYLCASTSSDRVYGELFFGEGSRLTVL.

The chain recombines TRBV10-3 with TRBJ2-5; TCRdb gives TRBD1 as the D gene, but with no DNA this cannot be confirmed. In germline, CDR1 is ENHRY, CDR2 SYGVKD. This CDR3 region has 14 residues. CDR3 sequence: CAISEDTPIQTQYF.

The rearrangement joins TRBV20-1 to TRBJ1-5; the D call from TCRdb, TRBD1, cannot be confirmed without DNA. The germline CDR1 and CDR2 sequences are DFQATT and SNEGSKA (reference sequence). This CDR3 region has 16 residues. This CDR3 is CSARPFSGSSTQPQHF.

The J gene is TRBJ2-1, the V gene TRBV7-3; TCRdb gives TRBD2 as the D gene, but with no DNA this cannot be confirmed. The CDR3 sequence is 15 residues long. CDR1 and CDR2 (germline): SGHTA, FQGTGA. The CDR3 sequence is CASSFGLAGGAEQFF.

The gene calls are TRBV18 and TRBJ2-1. CDR3 length: 13 residues. Looked up from germline, CDR1 is KGHSH and CDR2 is LQKENI. The CDR3 region is CASSPSPDNEQFF. Full variable domain (remainder filled in from reference TRBV18 and TRBJ2-1): NAGVMQNPRHLVRRRGQEARLRCSPMKGHSHVYWYRQLPEEGLKFMVYLQKENIIDESGMPKERFSAEFPKEGPSILRIQQVVRGDSAAYFCASSPSPDNEQFFGPGTRLTVL.

The chain employs TRBV27 and TRBJ2-2; the TRBD2 assignment by TCRdb is unverifiable without DNA. CDR3 length: 15 amino acids. The germline gives CDR1 MNHEY, CDR2 SMNVEV (reference sequence). This chain's CDR3 is CASSSRSRVTGELFF.

The chain joins TRBV3-1 to TRBJ1-1; the TCRdb call, TRBD1, lacks DNA for checking. The CDR3 totals 14 residues. Germline lookup yields CDR1 LGHDT and CDR2 YNNKEL (reference sequence). CDR3: CASSLPDREIEAFF.

The chain carries TRBV5-1 and TRBJ2-1; TCRdb indicates TRBD2, and absent DNA this call remains unverified. CDR1 and CDR2 (germline): SGHRS, YFSETQ. The CDR3 extends over 15 amino acids. This CDR3 reads CASSLVLEGYNEQFF.

J is TRBJ1-2 and V is TRBV6-6; the D call of TRBD1 rests on TCRdb alone, since no DNA is present to check it. The CDR3 extends over 11 amino acids. Germline V gives CDR1 MNHNY, CDR2 SVGAGI (reference sequence). CDR3: CASTPGAGYTF.

V is TRBV7-7 and J is TRBJ2-4; TCRdb proposes TRBD2, but this gene call is untestable without DNA. The CDR3 covers 13 residues. The germline V gene encodes CDR1 SSHAT and CDR2 FNYEAQ (reference sequence). This CDR3 reads CASSLEGGGIQYF.

V usage is TRBV15 and J usage is TRBJ2-5. The CDR3 extends over 13 amino acids. CDR1 LNHNV and CDR2 YYDKDF come from the germline V gene (reference sequence). The CDR3 loop is CATSRGAKETQYF. Drawing the rest from reference TRBV15 and TRBJ2-5, the complete variable domain is DAMVIQNPRYQVTQFGKPVTLSCSQTLNHNVMYWYQQKSSQAPKLLFHYYDKDFNNEADTPDNFQSRRPNTSFCFLDIRSPGLGDTAMYLCATSRGAKETQYFGPGTRLLVL.

The gene calls are TRBV5-1 and TRBJ2-7; TCRdb names TRBD1, which stays unverified in the absence of DNA. There are 15 residues in the CDR3. Germline V gene lookup returns CDR1 SGHRS and CDR2 YFSETQ. The CDR3 here is CASSLGTGARYEQYF.

This rearrangement joins TRBV28 to TRBJ1-5. The CDR3 length is 17 residues. Germline CDR1 and CDR2: MDHEN and SYDVKM. The CDR3 spells CASSLPGRVRTNQPQHF.